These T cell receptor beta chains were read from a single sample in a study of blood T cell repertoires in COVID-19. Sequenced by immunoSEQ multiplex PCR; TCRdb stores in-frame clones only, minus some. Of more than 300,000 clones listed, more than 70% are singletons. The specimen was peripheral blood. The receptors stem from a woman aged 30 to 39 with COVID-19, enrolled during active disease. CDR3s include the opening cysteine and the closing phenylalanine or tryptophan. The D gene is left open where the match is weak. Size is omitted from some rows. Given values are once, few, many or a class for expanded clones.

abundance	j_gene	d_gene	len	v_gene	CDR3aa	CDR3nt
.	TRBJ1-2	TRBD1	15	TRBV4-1	CASSPTAGGLYGYTF	TGCGCCAGCAGCCCCACGGCAGGGGGACTCTATGGCTACACCTTC
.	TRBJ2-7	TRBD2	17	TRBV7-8	CASSLVQSGSRYYEQYF	TGTGCCAGCAGCTTAGTTCAGAGCGGGAGCCGATACTACGAGCAGTACTTC
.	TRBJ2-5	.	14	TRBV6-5	CASSPSRGPETQYF	TGTGCCAGCAGTCCATCTCGCGGTCCAGAGACCCAGTACTTC
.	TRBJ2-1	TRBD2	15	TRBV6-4	CASSDGTRDYNEQFF	TGTGCCAGCAGTGACGGGACTAGGGATTACAATGAGCAGTTCTTC
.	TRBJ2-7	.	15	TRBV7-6	CASSLEQGSSYEQYF	TGTGCCAGCAGCTTAGAACAGGGTAGCTCCTACGAGCAGTACTTC
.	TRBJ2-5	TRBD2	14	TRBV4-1	CASSQGGRRETQYF	TGCGCCAGCAGCCAAGGCGGGAGAAGAGAGACCCAGTACTTC
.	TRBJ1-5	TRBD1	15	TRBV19	CASDLEDRAGQPQHF	TGTGCCAGTGACCTAGAGGACAGGGCGGGTCAGCCCCAGCATTTT
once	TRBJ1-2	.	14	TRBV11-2	CASSPPGRNYGYTF	TGTGCCAGCAGCCCCCCCGGCAGGAACTATGGCTACACCTTC
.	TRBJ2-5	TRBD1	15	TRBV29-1	CSVEGRDRGRETQYF	TGCAGCGTTGAAGGGAGGGACAGGGGGCGGGAGACCCAGTACTTC
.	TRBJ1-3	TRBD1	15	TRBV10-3	CAIKLGTGSGNTIYF	TGTGCCATCAAACTCGGGACAGGCTCTGGAAACACCATATATTTT
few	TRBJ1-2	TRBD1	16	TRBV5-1	CASSPSDTGVRYGYTF	TGCGCCAGCAGTCCCTCCGACACAGGGGTGAGGTATGGCTACACCTTC
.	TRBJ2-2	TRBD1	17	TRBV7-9	CASSSDRGRVNTGELFF	TGTGCCAGCAGCTCGGACAGGGGGCGGGTCAACACCGGGGAGCTGTTTTTT
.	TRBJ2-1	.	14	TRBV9	CASSLWGGRDEQFF	TGTGCCAGCAGCCTTTGGGGAGGCAGGGATGAGCAGTTCTTC
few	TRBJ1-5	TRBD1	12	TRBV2	CASQGGNQPQHF	TGTGCCAGCCAGGGGGGCAATCAGCCCCAGCATTTT